Each of the 22 T cell receptor beta chains below was sequenced from the same sample in a study of shared clonotypes between healthy human individuals. Measured with immunoSEQ multiplex PCR; TCRdb has only the in-frame clones, and not every one. The table lists about 330,000 clones, 74% of them singletons. Specimen: memory CD4+ T cells sorted from blood. Documented subset: CD45RA-negative fraction. The receptors here all came from a young man in good health.

V is TRBV6-1 and J is TRBJ2-7, with TRBD2 as a possible D gene (5 bases). From germline, CDR1 is MNHNS and CDR2 SASEGT. Trimming took off 2 bases at V and 4 bases at J, with 9 bases between the two ends. The CDR3 runs 13 residues. The CDR3 DNA is TGTGCCAGCAGTGAATTAGAGGGTTACGAGCAGTACTTC. Amino acid sequence: CASSELEGYEQYF.

The chain links TRBV5-6 to TRBJ1-1, with D perhaps matching TRBD1 (6 bases). V lost 1 base to trimming and J lost 7 bases, with 23 bases between them. Germline CDR1 is SGHDT and CDR2 is YYEEEE. The CDR3 is 17 residues long. The CDR3 coding sequence is TGTGCCAGCAGCTTGTTTTCCCAAAAATATCAGGGGTTTGAAGCTTTCTTT. Protein sequence: CASSLFSQKYQGFEAFF. The full variable domain, completed using reference TRBV5-6 and TRBJ1-1, is DAGVTQSPTHLIKTRGQQVTLRCSPKSGHDTVSWYQQALGQGPQFIFQYYEEEERQRGNFPDRFSGHQFPNYSSELNVNALLLGDSALYLCASSLFSQKYQGFEAFFGQGTRLTVV.

The gene calls are TRBV2 and TRBJ2-7, with D maybe TRBD2 (6 bases). The germline V gene encodes CDR1 SNHLY and CDR2 FYNNEI. The germline V and J ends were trimmed by 6 bases and 7 bases, with 22 bases remaining between them. This CDR3 spans 15 amino acids. As DNA, the CDR3 is TGTGCCAGCAGACCTCCGGGACTGGCTTTTGGGGAGCAGTACTTC. Translation gives CASRPPGLAFGEQYF.

This chain joins TRBV10-3 and TRBJ1-3, with unresolved D. Germline CDR1 is ENHRY and CDR2 is SYGVKD. This CDR3 has 15 residues. Deletions cut 2 bases from V and 0 bases from J, with 8 bases between. Here the CDR3 reads CAISEAGSSGNTIYF. CDR3 DNA sequence: TGTGCCATCAGTGAGGCGGGTAGCTCTGGAAACACCATATATTTT.

The chain uses TRBV28 and TRBJ1-1; TRBD1 matches 8 bases. Losses at the gene ends were 7 bases for V and 3 bases for J; bases not matched to a gene: 7. From germline, CDR1 is MDHEN and CDR2 SYDVKM. CDR3 length: 14 residues. This CDR3 is CASIRTGGYTEAFF. DNA of the CDR3: TGTGCCAGCATCAGAACAGGGGGGTACACTGAAGCTTTCTTT.

This rearrangement joins TRBV5-8 to TRBJ2-7; no clear D gene. Between the trimmed V and J ends, which lost 0 bases and 3 bases, there was a span of 13 bases. Germline lookup yields CDR1 SGHTS and CDR2 YDEGEE. The CDR3 sequence is 15 residues long. CDR3 protein: CASSLGWGGDYEQYF. Written as DNA, the CDR3 is TGTGCCAGCAGCTTGGGGTGGGGTGGGGACTACGAGCAGTACTTC.

The rearrangement links TRBV6-5 to TRBJ2-7, with unresolved D. V was trimmed by 6 bases and J by 3 bases, leaving 12 bases between them. CDR3 length equals 13 residues. Germline-derived CDR1 and CDR2 are MNHEY and SVGAGI. The CDR3 DNA follows: TGTGCCAGCAGCGAAAATCAACTCTACGAGCAGTACTTC. Protein product: CASSENQLYEQYF.

The V call is TRBV9, the J call TRBJ2-5; either TRBD1 or TRBD2 may fit D (5 bases each). V was pared by 0 bases and J by 4 bases, with 7 bases between. The CDR3 covers 13 residues. Germline CDR1 and CDR2: SGDLS and YYNGEE. The CDR3 reads CASSVGDVETQYF. The CDR3 DNA sequence: TGTGCCAGCAGCGTAGGGGACGTAGAGACCCAGTACTTC.

This chain links TRBV10-3 with TRBJ2-3, with 7 bases identical to TRBD2. This CDR3 contains 14 residues. Germline-derived CDR1 and CDR2 are ENHRY and SYGVKD. V lost 7 bases and J lost 3; bases outside the gene matches: 7. Here the CDR3 reads CAIKTLADTDTQYF. For the CDR3, the DNA is TGTGCCATCAAAACGCTAGCGGATACAGATACGCAGTATTTT.

The V call is TRBV6-4, the J call TRBJ2-1; D is possibly TRBD1 (5 bases). The germline gives CDR1 MRHNA, CDR2 SNTAGT. V was clipped by 4 bases and J by 5 bases, with 9 bases between them. The CDR3 consists of 13 residues. DNA for the CDR3: TGTGCCAGCAGTGCTCTAGGGGACAATGAGCAGTTCTTC. Its protein is CASSALGDNEQFF.

This rearrangement joins TRBV4-3 to TRBJ2-2, with 11 bases aligning to TRBD2. The CDR3 length is 16 residues. V was pared by 1 base and J by 5 bases, with 3 bases of the junction left unmatched. Germline V gives CDR1 LGHNA, CDR2 YSLEER. This chain's CDR3 is CASSQVLAGGTGELFF. For the CDR3, the DNA is TGCGCCAGCAGCCAAGTCCTAGCGGGGGGTACCGGGGAGCTGTTTTTT.

This chain joins TRBV18 and TRBJ2-7; D might be TRBD1 (5 bases). Germline V CDR1 and CDR2: KGHSH, LQKENI. Trimming cost V 4 bases and J 3 bases, with 13 bases left between them. The CDR3 runs 14 residues. The CDR3 DNA reads TGTGCCAGCTCACGGGGCAGGATGGACTACGAGCAGTACTTC. Its protein is CASSRGRMDYEQYF.

This chain uses TRBV5-1 with TRBJ2-7; 8 nucleotides line up with TRBD1. J gave up 5 bases and V 2 bases, and 6 bases lay outside the gene matches. The CDR3 is 14 residues long. Looked up from germline, CDR1 is SGHRS and CDR2 is YFSETQ. CDR3 sequence (DNA): TGCGCCAGCAGCTTCGCGGGGACAGGTGACGAGCAGTACTTC. The encoded protein is CASSFAGTGDEQYF.

The chain recombines TRBV2 with TRBJ1-5, with D perhaps TRBD1 (5 bases). Trimming cost V 10 bases and J 0 bases, with 16 bases left between them. Germline CDR1 and CDR2: SNHLY and FYNNEI. The CDR3 is made up of 15 amino acids. This CDR3 is CATGVGSYSNQPQHF. For the CDR3, the DNA is TGTGCCACGGGGGTAGGGAGCTATAGCAATCAGCCCCAGCATTTT.

The chain carries TRBV7-9 and TRBJ1-1, with TRBD1 matching over 9 bases. After removal of 6 bases from V and 6 bases from J, the junction contained 17 bases not matched to a gene. Germline V gene data show CDR1 as SEHNR and CDR2 as FQNEAQ (reference sequence). CDR3 length: 17 amino acids. CDR3 sequence: CASRLPGTGSTGAEAFF. DNA of the CDR3: TGTGCCAGCAGACTACCTGGGACAGGGTCTACGGGAGCTGAAGCTTTCTTT.

Ten or more counts support this clone. J is TRBJ2-1 and V is TRBV9, with TRBD1 identical over 10 bases. V was pared by 4 bases and J by 4 bases, with 11 bases of the junction left unmatched. The germline gives CDR1 SGDLS, CDR2 YYNGEE. This CDR3 has 17 residues. This chain's CDR3 is CASSPRLGQGMYNEQFF. For the CDR3, the DNA is TGTGCCAGCAGCCCACGCCTGGGACAGGGGATGTACAATGAGCAGTTCTTC.

This chain connects TRBV25-1 to TRBJ2-1, with D perhaps matching TRBD2 (5 bases). V was shortened by 8 bases and J by 6 bases, with 11 bases between the two germline ends. CDR3 length equals 12 residues. CDR1 is MGHDK and CDR2 is SYGVNS in the germline V gene. This CDR3 reads CASGETINEQFF. Here the CDR3 DNA reads TGTGCCAGCGGCGAGACTATCAATGAGCAGTTCTTC.

The V call is TRBV7-2, the J call TRBJ1-4, with D hard to call. CDR1 is SGHTA and CDR2 is FQGNSA in the germline V gene. This CDR3 spans 14 amino acids. Trimming removed 2 bases from V and 8 bases from J, with 12 bases in between. The CDR3 DNA is TGTGCCAGCAGCTTACTCGGGAGGAGCGAAAAACTGTTTTTT. It specifies CASSLLGRSEKLFF.

This clone was recorded only once. This chain connects TRBV4-3 to TRBJ2-1; possible D gene TRBD2, 5 bases. The CDR3 runs to 14 residues. CDR1 and CDR2 (germline): LGHNA, YSLEER. The V and J ends lost 0 bases and 8 bases respectively, with 11 bases between them. The CDR3 bases are TGCGCCAGCAGCCAAGATTATCGGAGGCATGAGCAGTTCTTC. This encodes CASSQDYRRHEQFF.

The gene calls are TRBV7-8 and TRBJ2-2; no clear D. Looked up from germline, CDR1 is SGHVS and CDR2 is FQNEAQ. The ends were cut back, 3 bases at V and 2 bases at J, with 4 bases in the middle. The CDR3 sequence is 13 residues long. The CDR3 DNA reads as TGTGCCAGCAGCTTCCCCAACACCGGGGAGCTGTTTTTT. This codes for CASSFPNTGELFF. The variable domain in full, with the rest retrieved from reference TRBV7-8 and TRBJ2-2, is GAGVSQSPRYKVAKRGQDVALRCDPISGHVSLFWYQQALGQGPEFLTYFQNEAQLDKSGLPSDRFFAERPEGSVSTLKIQRTQQEDSAVYLCASSFPNTGELFFGEGSRLTVL.

The chain links TRBV18 to TRBJ2-1, with 9 bases matching TRBD1. Per germline, CDR1 KGHSH and CDR2 LQKENI. Trimming at V came to 1 base and at J to 4 bases, leaving 8 bases not matched to a gene. The CDR3 extends over 17 amino acids. CDR3 residues: CASSPQSGTGQYNEQFF. As DNA, the CDR3 is TGTGCCAGCTCACCACAGTCCGGGACAGGGCAGTACAATGAGCAGTTCTTC.

This clone was counted only a few times. V is TRBV18 and J is TRBJ2-2, with D possibly TRBD1 on 5 matching bases. The CDR3 is 15 residues long. In germline, CDR1 is KGHSH, CDR2 LQKENI. V was pared by 6 bases and J by 1 base, with 12 bases between. CDR3 DNA: TGTGCCAGCTCGGCCGACAGTAAGAACACCGGGGAGCTGTTTTTT. Amino acids: CASSADSKNTGELFF.